These 5 T cell receptor beta chains originate from one sample sequenced in a study of shared clonotypes between healthy human individuals. Profiling relied on immunoSEQ multiplex PCR, and the TCRdb table lists in-frame clones only, not all of them. The sample lists around 200,000 clones, around 93% seen once, with around 0.067% in the top ten. Input material: naive CD4+ T cells sorted from blood. As to subset: CD45RA+ positively selected. These receptors originate from a woman under 40 in good health.

This clone has only a few counts. This chain joins TRBV18 and TRBJ2-7, with 9 bases fitting TRBD2. Unmatched junction bases numbered 10, after V lost 2 bases and J lost 5 bases. This CDR3 has 16 residues. In germline, CDR1 is KGHSH, CDR2 LQKENI. The CDR3 here is CASSPGTSYRGDEQYF. The CDR3 DNA reads as TGTGCCAGCTCACCAGGGACTAGCTACCGAGGCGACGAGCAGTACTTC.

This rearrangement joins TRBV5-1 to TRBJ2-3; 12 positions agree with TRBD2. This CDR3 is built from 16 residues. V was pared by 4 bases and J by 2 bases, with 5 bases of the junction left unmatched. Germline V CDR1 and CDR2: SGHRS, YFSETQ. In nucleotides, the CDR3 is TGCGCCAGCAGCACCGGACTAGCGGGGTACACAGATACGCAGTATTTT. This translates into CASSTGLAGYTDTQYF.

The rearrangement joins TRBV10-3 to TRBJ2-3, with D possibly being TRBD1 (5 bases). V lost 4 bases and J lost 2, with 7 bases in between. This CDR3 has 13 amino acids. Germline V lookup: CDR1 ENHRY, CDR2 SYGVKD. CDR3 residues: CAISADNTDTQYF. The CDR3 bases are TGTGCCATCAGTGCGGACAACACAGATACGCAGTATTTT.

This sequence joins TRBV7-9 and TRBJ2-1; 13 bases match TRBD2. The CDR3 is 19 residues long. Germline-derived CDR1 and CDR2 are SEHNR and FQNEAQ (reference sequence). V was clipped by 2 bases and J by 2 bases; unmatched bases: 9. The CDR3, as DNA: TGTGCCAGCAGCTTAAGGACTAGCGGGAGATTCGGTACCTACAATGAGCAGTTCTTC. Amino acids: CASSLRTSGRFGTYNEQFF.

The J gene is TRBJ2-4, the V gene TRBV7-9; 8 bases match TRBD1. Looked up from germline, CDR1 is SEHNR and CDR2 is FQNEAQ (reference sequence). The junction had 6 bases not matched to a gene; V was cut back by 4 bases and J by 1 base. The CDR3 covers 16 residues. DNA of the CDR3: TGTGCCAGCAGCTCACAGGGGGTCTGGGCCAAAAACATTCAGTACTTC. Amino acid sequence: CASSSQGVWAKNIQYF.